This T cell receptor beta chain is from a study of PD-L1 blockade in urothelial cancer. Study-wide context: Of about 29 patients, about 24 were males with bladder-origin urothelial cancer. T cell content in blood samples showed a median of about 140,000. Whole-study findings and limits: Greater 3-week expansion of tumor-associated blood clones was recorded for durable-benefit patients.

CDR3 length equals 13 residues. The V gene lost 7 bases and the J gene lost 4 bases, with 13 bases spanning the gap. Germline CDR1 and CDR2: SGHTA and FQGTGA. Libraries were prepared by immunoSEQ multiplex PCR; TCRdb keeps only in-frame clonotypes and omits some of them. This sample has tens of thousands of clones, with 75% to 90% found just once. The time point: pretreatment peripheral blood. Patients yielded 1 to 8 samples each, pretreatment and on-treatment. This clone was counted between two and nine times. The antigen remains unidentified. This receptor was identified in a man aged 55-75 years with urothelial cancer. This specimen was PBMCs, taken around atezolizumab (anti-PD-L1) treatment. The V and J genes are TRBV7-3 and TRBJ1-1, with D unresolved. DNA of the CDR3: TGTGCCAGCACCAAGTGGCGGTCCACTGAAGCTTTCTTT. Translating gives CASTKWRSTEAFF.